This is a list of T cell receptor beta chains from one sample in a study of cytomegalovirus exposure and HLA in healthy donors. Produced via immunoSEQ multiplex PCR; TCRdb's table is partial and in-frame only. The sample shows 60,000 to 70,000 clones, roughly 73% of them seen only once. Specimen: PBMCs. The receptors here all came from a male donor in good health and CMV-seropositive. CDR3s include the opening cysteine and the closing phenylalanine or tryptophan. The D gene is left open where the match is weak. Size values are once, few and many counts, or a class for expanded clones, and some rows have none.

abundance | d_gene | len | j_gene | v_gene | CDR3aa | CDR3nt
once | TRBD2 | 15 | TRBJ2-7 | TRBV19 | CASSILAGVSYEQYF | TGTGCCAGTAGTATTCTAGCGGGGGTATCCTACGAGCAGTACTTC
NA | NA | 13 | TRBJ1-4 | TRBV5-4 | CASSFRANEKLFF | TGTGCCAGCAGCTTTCGAGCTAATGAAAAACTGTTTTTT
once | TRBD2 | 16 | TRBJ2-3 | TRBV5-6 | CASSLVTVGGADTQYF | TGTGCCAGCAGCTTGGTGACGGTGGGGGGGGCAGATACGCAGTATTTT
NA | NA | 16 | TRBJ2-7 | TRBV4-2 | CASSQETAPEAYEQYF | TGTGCCAGCAGCCAAGAAACCGCCCCGGAGGCCTACGAGCAGTACTTC
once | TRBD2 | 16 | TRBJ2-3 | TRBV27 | CASSFFSGGGSDTQYF | TGTGCCAGCAGTTTTTTTAGCGGGGGGGGGTCAGATACGCAGTATTTT
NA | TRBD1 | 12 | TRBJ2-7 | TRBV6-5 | CASSQGQGEQYF | TGTGCCAGCAGCCAGGGACAGGGGGAGCAGTACTTC
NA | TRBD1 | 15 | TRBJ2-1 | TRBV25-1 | CASTQGASSYNEQFF | TGTGCCAGCACTCAGGGGGCGAGCTCCTACAATGAGCAGTTCTTC
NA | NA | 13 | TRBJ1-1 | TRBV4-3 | CASSHRGGVKAFF | TGCGCCAGCAGCCATCGGGGGGGGGTGAAAGCTTTCTTT
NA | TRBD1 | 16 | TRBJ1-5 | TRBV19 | CASSFRTGESNQPQHF | TGTGCCAGTTCCTTTAGGACAGGGGAAAGCAATCAGCCCCAGCATTTT
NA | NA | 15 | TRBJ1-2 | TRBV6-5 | CASSYVPDFNYGYTF | TGTGCCAGCAGCTACGTTCCGGACTTTAACTATGGCTACACCTTC
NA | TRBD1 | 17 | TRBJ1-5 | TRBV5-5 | CASSARDRDYSNQPQHF | TGTGCCAGCAGCGCTCGGGACAGGGATTATAGCAATCAGCCCCAGCATTTT
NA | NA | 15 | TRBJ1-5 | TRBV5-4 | CASSLAGSSNQPQHF | TGTGCCAGCAGCTTGGCAGGGTCCAGCAATCAGCCCCAGCATTTT
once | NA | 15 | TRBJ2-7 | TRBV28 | CASSFSGTRLGEQYF | TGTGCCAGCAGTTTTTCAGGCACCCGTCTTGGGGAGCAGTACTTC
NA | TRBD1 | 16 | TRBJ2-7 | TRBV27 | CASSPLQWDRTAEQYF | TGTGCCAGCAGTCCACTCCAGTGGGACAGGACAGCCGAGCAGTACTTC
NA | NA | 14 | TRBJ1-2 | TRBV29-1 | CSAMGGQENYGYTF | TGCAGCGCTATGGGGGGGCAAGAGAACTATGGCTACACCTTC
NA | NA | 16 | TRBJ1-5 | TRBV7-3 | CASSEQGRLGNQPQHF | TGTGCCAGCAGCGAACAGGGACGGTTGGGCAATCAGCCCCAGCATTTT
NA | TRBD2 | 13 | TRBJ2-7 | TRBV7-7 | CASSVSGSYEQYF | TGTGCCAGCTCTGTTAGCGGGAGTTACGAGCAGTACTTC